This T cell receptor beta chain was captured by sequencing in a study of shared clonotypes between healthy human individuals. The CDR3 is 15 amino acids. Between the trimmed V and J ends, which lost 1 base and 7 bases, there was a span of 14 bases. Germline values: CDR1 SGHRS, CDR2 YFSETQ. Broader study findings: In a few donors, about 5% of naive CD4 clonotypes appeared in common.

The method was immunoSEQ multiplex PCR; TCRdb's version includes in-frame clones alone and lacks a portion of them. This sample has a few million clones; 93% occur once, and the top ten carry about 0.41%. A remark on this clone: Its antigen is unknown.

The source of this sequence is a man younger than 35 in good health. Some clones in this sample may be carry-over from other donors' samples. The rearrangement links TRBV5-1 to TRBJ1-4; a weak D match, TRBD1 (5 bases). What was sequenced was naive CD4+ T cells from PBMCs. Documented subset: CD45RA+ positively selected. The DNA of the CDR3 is TGCGCCAGCAGCTTGTTAGGGACCTCGGGTGAAAAACTGTTTTTT. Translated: CASSLLGTSGEKLFF.